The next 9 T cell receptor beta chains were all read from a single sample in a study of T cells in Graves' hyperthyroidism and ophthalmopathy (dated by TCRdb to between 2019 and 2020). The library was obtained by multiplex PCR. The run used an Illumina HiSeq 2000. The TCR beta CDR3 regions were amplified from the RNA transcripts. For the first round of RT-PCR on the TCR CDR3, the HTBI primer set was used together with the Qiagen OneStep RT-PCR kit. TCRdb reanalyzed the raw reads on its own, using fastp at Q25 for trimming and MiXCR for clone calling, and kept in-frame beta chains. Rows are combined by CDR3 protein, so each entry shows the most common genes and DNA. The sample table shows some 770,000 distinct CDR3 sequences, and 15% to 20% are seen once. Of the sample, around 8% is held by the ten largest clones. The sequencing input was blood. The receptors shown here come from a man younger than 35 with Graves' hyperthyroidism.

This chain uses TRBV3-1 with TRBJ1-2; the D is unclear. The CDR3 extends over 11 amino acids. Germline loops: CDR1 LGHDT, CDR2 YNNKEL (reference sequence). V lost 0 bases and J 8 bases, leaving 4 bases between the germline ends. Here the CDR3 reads CASSQEQGYTF. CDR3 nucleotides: TGTGCCAGCAGCCAAGAACAGGGCTACACCTTC.

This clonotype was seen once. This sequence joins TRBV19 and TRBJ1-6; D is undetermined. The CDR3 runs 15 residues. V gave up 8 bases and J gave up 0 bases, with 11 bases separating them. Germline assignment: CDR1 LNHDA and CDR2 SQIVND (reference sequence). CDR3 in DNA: TGTGCCAGTCAGTCCTTTAGCTCCTATAATTCACCCCTCCACTTT. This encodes CASQSFSSYNSPLHF.

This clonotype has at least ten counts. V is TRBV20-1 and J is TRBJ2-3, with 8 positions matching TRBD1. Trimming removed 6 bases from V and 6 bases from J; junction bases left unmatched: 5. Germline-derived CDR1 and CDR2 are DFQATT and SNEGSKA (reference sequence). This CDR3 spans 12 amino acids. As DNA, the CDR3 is TGCAGTGCCGAGACAGGGGAGGATACGCAGTATTTT. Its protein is CSAETGEDTQYF.

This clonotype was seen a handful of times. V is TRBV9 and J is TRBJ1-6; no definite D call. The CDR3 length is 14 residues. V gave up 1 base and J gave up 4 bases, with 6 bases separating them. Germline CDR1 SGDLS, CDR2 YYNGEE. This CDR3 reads CASSVSGYNSPLHF. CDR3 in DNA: TGTGCCAGCAGCGTATCGGGGTATAATTCACCCCTCCACTTT.

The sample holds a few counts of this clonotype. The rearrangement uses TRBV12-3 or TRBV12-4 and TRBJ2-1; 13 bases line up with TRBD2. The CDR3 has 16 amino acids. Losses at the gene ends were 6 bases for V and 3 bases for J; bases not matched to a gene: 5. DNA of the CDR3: TGTGCCAGCAGAAGCTGGACTAGCGGGAGCTACAATGAGCAGTTCTTC. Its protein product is CASRSWTSGSYNEQFF.

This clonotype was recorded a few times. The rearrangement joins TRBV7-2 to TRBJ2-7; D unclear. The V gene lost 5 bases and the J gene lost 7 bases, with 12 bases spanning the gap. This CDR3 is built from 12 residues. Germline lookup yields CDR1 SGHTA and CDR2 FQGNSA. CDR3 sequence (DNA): TGTGCCAGCAGCGCGAACTTACGAGAGCAGTACTTC. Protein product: CASSANLREQYF.

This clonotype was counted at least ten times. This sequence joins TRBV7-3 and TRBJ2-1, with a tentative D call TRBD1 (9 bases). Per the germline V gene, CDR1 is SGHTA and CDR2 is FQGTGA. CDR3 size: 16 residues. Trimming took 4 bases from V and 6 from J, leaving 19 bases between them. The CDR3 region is CASSSEGQGLGNEQFF. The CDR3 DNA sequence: TGTGCCAGCAGCTCCGAGGGACAGGGACTAGGCAATGAGCAGTTCTTC.

The CDR3, as DNA: TGTGCCAGCAGAATGACCACGGGACTAGGAAGGACCGGGGAGCTGTTTTTT. Translating gives CASRMTTGLGRTGELFF. The chain recombines TRBV6-1 with TRBJ2-2; 8 bases fit TRBD2. Germline V gene sequence: CDR1 MNHNS, CDR2 SASEGT. The ends lost 6 bases at V and 5 bases at J; junction bases unmatched: 14. CDR3 size: 17 residues.

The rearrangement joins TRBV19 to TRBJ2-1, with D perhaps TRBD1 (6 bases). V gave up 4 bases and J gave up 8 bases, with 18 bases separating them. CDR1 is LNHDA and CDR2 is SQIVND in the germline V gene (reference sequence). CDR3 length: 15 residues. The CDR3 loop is CASSNRKGQNDEQFF. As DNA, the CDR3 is TGTGCCAGTAGTAATCGGAAGGGACAAAACGATGAGCAGTTCTTC.